Included here is one TCR beta chain sequence, with context. What it binds is not known. The V end was cut by 1 base, the J end by 4 bases, with 8 bases between. CDR1 is SGHVS and CDR2 is FQNEAQ in the germline V gene. The CDR3 extends over 14 amino acids. The sample is drawn from a study of vaccination effects on CD4 cells after COVID-19. Notes on the study in general: Clonal contraction was marked in infection- and vaccine-induced clones late after vaccination.

The protocol was immunoSEQ multiplex PCR, while the TCRdb copy is restricted to in-frame clones and leaves out a portion. The table includes about 47,000 clones, less than 85% detected once. Upon completion of more than 9 days in culture, CD4+ T cells were isolated. The participants, recipients of two vaccine doses, got either BNT162b2 or mRNA-1273. Half-medium changes using IL-2 medium occurred on days 3 and 7. The sequencing used CD4+ T cells from PBMCs cultured without peptide, collected after COVID-19 vaccination. This chain connects TRBV7-8 to TRBJ1-5; D gene ambiguous. The clonotype originates from a human donor who received a COVID-19 vaccine. CDR3 DNA: TGTGCCAGCAGCTTAGAAGGCCGGAATCAGCCCCAGCATTTT. Its protein is CASSLEGRNQPQHF. The full variable domain, its missing parts supplied by reference TRBV7-8 and TRBJ1-5, is GAGVSQSPRYKVAKRGQDVALRCDPISGHVSLFWYQQALGQGPEFLTYFQNEAQLDKSGLPSDRFFAERPEGSVSTLKIQRTQQEDSAVYLCASSLEGRNQPQHFGDGTRLSIL.